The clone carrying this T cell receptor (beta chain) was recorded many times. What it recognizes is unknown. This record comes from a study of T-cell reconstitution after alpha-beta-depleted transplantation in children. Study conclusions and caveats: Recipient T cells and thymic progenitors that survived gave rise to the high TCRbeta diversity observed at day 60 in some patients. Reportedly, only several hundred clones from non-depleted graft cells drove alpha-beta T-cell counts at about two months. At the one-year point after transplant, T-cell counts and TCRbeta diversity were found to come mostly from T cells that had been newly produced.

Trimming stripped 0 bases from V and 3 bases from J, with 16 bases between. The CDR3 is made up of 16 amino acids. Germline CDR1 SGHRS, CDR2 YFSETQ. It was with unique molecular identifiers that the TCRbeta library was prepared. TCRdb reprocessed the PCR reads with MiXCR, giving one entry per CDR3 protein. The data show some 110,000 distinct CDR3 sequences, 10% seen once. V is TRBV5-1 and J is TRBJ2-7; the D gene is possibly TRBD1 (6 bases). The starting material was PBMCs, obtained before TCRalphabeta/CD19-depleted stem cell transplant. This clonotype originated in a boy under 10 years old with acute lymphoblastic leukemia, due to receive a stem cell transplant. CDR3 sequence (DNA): TGCGCCAGCAGCTTGGATCCCACGGACAGACTCTACGAGCAGTACTTC. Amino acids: CASSLDPTDRLYEQYF.